This T cell receptor (beta chain) was sequenced during a study of blood T cell repertoires in COVID-19 (TCRdb year 2020). Background on the whole study: Collaborator samples came from the United States, Italy and Spain and covered acute and convalescent phases of COVID-19. A freely available public database, intended as a resource for researchers studying the immune response to SARS-CoV-2, is where the repertoires were released. Samples were obtained from the ongoing ImmuneRACE study (first 160 participants) and from about 1,300 subjects provided by 6 global collaborators. Where HLA class I and class II types were available, the types were taken from metadata supplied by the sample provider, not from assay-based typing. The dataset comprised deeply sampled blood TCRbeta repertoires from subjects exposed to, actively infected with, or recovered from COVID-19. The prospective study material was composed of cDNA or gDNA derived from T cells, B-cell-depleted T cells, or PBMCs. The sample metadata nearly always contained a de-identified subject ID, COVID-19 status, age in years and sex. Paper-wide results and their limitations: How much clinical and demographic metadata was included differed by source and by participant, and the metadata was provided uncurated.

A distance of 8 bases separates the germline ends of V and J, which lose 5 bases and 0 bases respectively. The CDR3 spans 14 residues, from the cysteine through the phenylalanine. Left in the record is the CDR3 DNA by itself, 42 bases read in frame from the first base. CDR1 is given as WSHSY and CDR2 as SAAADI, both from the germline V gene. With regard to this clone: This clone's antigen is unknown. Per-base quality was not reported, and no clone a single base away is much larger than it.

Participants in the prospective study were aged about 18 to 90 years, lived in 24 United States geographic areas, and enrolled through a virtual design. In the prospective study, participants were assigned to cohorts based on the clinical history participants reported in a screening survey and a study questionnaire. Exposed participants had been in contact with someone with a PCR-confirmed or clinician-diagnosed COVID-19 case within 2 weeks of study entry. In the prospective study, whole blood, serum and a nasopharyngeal or oropharyngeal swab were collected from each participant by mobile phlebotomists. Additional blood draws and questionnaires over an approximately 2-month period could optionally be provided by prospective study participants. Blood samples from the prospective study were shipped frozen or at room temperature prior to DNA extraction. The immunoSEQ Assay, a bias-controlled multiplex PCR, was used to amplify TCRbeta CDR3 regions from genomic DNA. As for how the authors treated the data: The number of nucleated cells in each sample was estimated by amplification of reference gene primers within the assay. Sequence reads were collapsed and filtered to measure the absolute abundance of every unique TCRbeta CDR3 rearrangement. For each sample, productive Simpson clonality was calculated as the square root of Simpson's diversity index across productive rearrangements. TCRdb's version of the immuneACCESS table is confined to in-frame rearrangements and falls short of the full clone set. An unresolved V gene accounts for under half of the shortfall where checked; the remainder is of unknown origin. The V and J calls and clone size were taken over from that table, and D and trimming were inferred from the DNA. The sample records a few hundred thousand clones, about 88% of which are singletons. The ten largest make up just over 1% of the sample.

Recombination linked TRBV10-2 to TRBJ2-1; the D region possibly corresponds to TRBD1 (6 bases align). This clonotype was sampled from a woman aged 30 to 39 who had been exposed to COVID-19. Material: PBMCs or T cells enriched from blood (not recorded which). The sequenced DNA is TGCGCCAGCAGTACAGGGAGCTCCTACAATGAGCAGTTCTTC. Translation gives CASSTGSSYNEQFF.